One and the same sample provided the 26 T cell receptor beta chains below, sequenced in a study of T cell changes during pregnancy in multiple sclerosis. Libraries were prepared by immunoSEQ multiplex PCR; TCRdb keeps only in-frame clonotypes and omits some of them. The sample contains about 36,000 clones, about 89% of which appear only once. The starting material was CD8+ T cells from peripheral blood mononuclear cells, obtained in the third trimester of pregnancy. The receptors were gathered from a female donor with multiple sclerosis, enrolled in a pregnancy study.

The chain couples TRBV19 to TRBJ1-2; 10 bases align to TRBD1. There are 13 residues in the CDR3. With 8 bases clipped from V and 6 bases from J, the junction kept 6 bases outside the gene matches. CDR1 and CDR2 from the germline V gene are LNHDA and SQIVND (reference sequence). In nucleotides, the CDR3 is TGTGCCAGTTACCCCGACAGGGGGCATGGCTACACCTTC. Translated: CASYPDRGHGYTF.

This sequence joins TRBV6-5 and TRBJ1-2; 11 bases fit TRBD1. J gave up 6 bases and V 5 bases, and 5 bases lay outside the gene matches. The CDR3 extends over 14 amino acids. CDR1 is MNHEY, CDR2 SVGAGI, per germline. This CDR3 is CASSKGQGGDGYTF. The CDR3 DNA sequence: TGTGCCAGCAGTAAGGGACAGGGGGGGGATGGCTACACCTTC.

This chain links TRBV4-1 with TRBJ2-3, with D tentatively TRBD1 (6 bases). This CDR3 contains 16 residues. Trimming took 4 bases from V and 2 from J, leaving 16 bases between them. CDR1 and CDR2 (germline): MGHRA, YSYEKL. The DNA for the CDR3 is TGCGCCAGCAGCCCTGGGCAGGGGTCACCCACAGATACGCAGTATTTT. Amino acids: CASSPGQGSPTDTQYF.

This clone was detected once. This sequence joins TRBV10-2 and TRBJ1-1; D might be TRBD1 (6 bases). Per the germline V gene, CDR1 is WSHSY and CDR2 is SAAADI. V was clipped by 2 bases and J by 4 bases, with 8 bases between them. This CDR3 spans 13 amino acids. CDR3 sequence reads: CASSEGGATEAFF. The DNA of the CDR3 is TGCGCCAGCAGTGAGGGGGGCGCCACTGAAGCTTTCTTT.

The CDR3 DNA sequence: TGTGCCAGCAGTTACGGGGGCGGGGGGCAATCCTACGAGCAGTACTTC. Protein product: CASSYGGGGQSYEQYF. This rearrangement joins TRBV6-5 to TRBJ2-7; TRBD2 matches at 8 bases. V trimming: 2 bases; J trimming: 1 base; junction bases outside the gene matches: 7. In germline, CDR1 is MNHEY, CDR2 SVGAGI. The CDR3 is 16 residues long.

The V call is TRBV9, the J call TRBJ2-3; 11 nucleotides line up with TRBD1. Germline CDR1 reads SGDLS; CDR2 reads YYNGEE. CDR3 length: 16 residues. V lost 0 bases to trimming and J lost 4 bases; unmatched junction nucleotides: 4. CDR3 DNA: TGTGCCAGCAGCGTAGAACCGGGACAGGGGGCAGATACGCAGTATTTT. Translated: CASSVEPGQGADTQYF.

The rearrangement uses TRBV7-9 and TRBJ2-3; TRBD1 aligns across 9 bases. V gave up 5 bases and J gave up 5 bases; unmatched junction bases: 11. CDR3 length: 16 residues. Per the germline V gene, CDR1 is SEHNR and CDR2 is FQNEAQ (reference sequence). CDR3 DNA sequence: TGTGCCAGCAGCCCGAAAACAGGGGGCGCAAGAGATACGCAGTATTTT. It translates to CASSPKTGGARDTQYF. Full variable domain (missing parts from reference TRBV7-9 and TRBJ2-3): DTGVSQNPRHKITKRGQNVTFRCDPISEHNRLYWYRQTLGQGPEFLTYFQNEAQLEKSRLLSDRFSAERPKGSFSTLEIQRTEQGDSAMYLCASSPKTGGARDTQYFGPGTRLTVL.

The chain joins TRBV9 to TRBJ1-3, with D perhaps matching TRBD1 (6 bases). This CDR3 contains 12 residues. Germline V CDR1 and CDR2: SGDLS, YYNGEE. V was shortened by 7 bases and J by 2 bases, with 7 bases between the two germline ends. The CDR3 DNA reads TGTGCCAGCGGACAGACTGGAAACACCATATATTTT. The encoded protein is CASGQTGNTIYF.

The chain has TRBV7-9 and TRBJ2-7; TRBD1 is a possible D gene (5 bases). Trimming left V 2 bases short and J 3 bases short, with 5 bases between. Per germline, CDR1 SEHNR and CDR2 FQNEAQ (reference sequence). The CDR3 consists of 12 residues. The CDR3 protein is CASSLQGYEQYF. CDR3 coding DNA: TGTGCCAGCAGCTTACAGGGCTACGAGCAGTACTTC.

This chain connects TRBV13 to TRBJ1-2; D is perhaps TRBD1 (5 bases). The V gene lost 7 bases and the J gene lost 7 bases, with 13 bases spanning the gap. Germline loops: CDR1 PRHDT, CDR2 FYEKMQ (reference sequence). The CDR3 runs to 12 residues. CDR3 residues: CASKGEGFGYTF. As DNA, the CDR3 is TGTGCCAGCAAAGGGGAAGGATTTGGCTACACCTTC.

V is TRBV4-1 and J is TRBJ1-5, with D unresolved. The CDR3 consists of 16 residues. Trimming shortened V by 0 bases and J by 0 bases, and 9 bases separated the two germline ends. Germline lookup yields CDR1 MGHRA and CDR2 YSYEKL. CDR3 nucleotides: TGCGCCAGCAGCCAAGATTCCGGGAATAGCAATCAGCCCCAGCATTTT. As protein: CASSQDSGNSNQPQHF.

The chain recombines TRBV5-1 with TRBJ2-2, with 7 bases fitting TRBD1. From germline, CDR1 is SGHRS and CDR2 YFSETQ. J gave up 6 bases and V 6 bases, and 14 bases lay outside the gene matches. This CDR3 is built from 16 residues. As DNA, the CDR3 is TGCGCCAGCAAGGGACAGCGGTTTAGTTCAGCCGGGGAGCTGTTTTTT. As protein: CASKGQRFSSAGELFF.

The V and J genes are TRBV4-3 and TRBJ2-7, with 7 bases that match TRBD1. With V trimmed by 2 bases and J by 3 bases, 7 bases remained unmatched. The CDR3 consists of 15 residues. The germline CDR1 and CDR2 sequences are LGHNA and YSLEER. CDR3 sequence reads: CASSQFGTAFYEQYF. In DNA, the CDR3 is TGCGCCAGCAGCCAATTCGGGACAGCCTTCTACGAGCAGTACTTC.

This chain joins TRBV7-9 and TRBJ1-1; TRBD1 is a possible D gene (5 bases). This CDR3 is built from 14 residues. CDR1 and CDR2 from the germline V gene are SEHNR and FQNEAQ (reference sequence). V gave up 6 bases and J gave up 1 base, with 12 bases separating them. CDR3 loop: CASRKGAANTEAFF. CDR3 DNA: TGTGCCAGCAGGAAAGGGGCCGCGAACACTGAAGCTTTCTTT.

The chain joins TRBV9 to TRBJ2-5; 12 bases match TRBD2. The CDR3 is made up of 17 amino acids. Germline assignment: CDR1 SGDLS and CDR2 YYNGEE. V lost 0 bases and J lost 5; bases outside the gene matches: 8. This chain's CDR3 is CASSVAGTSGLRETQYF. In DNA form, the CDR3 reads TGTGCCAGCAGCGTAGCGGGGACTAGCGGGCTGAGGGAGACCCAGTACTTC.

The CDR3 bases are TGTGCCAGCAGGGTTAGGACAGGGTGGGGTTTCTTT. Translation gives CASRVRTGWGFF. The chain recombines TRBV2 with TRBJ1-1, with 8 bases fitting TRBD1. Germline V gives CDR1 SNHLY, CDR2 FYNNEI. The CDR3 runs to 12 residues. Losses at the gene ends were 6 bases for V and 13 bases for J; bases not matched to a gene: 10.

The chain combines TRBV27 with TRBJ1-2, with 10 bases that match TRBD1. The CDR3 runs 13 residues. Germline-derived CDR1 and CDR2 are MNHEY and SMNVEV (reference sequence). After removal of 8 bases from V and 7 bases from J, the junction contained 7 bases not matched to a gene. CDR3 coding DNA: TGTGCCAGCGGAAGACAGGGGGCGGGTGGCTACACCTTC. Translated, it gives CASGRQGAGGYTF.

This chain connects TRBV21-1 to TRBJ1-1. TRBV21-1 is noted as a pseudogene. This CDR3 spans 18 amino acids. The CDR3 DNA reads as TGTGCCAGCAGCAAAGCCGTCCCCGGGGGGGGGAGGAACACTGAAGCTTTCTTT. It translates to CASSKAVPGGGRNTEAFF.

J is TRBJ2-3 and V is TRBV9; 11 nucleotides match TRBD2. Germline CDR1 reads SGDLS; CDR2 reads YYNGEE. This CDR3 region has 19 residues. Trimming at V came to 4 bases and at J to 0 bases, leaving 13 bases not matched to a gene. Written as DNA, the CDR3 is TGTGCCAGCAGCCTCCGCCCACTAGCGGGGGATCATAGCACAGATACGCAGTATTTT. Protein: CASSLRPLAGDHSTDTQYF.

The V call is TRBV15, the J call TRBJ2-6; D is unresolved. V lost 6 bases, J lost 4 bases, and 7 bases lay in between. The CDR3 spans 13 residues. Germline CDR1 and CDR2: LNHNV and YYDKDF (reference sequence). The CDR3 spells CATRSLGANVLTF. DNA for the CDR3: TGTGCCACCAGGTCATTGGGGGCCAACGTCCTGACTTTC.

DNA for the CDR3: TGTGCCAGCAGCTCCGTAGTGAATGAGCAGTTCTTC. Its protein product is CASSSVVNEQFF. The chain is built from TRBV11-2 and TRBJ2-1; D is uncertain. CDR1 and CDR2 from the germline V gene are SGHAT and FQNNGV. Trimming took off 4 bases at V and 7 bases at J, with 8 bases between the two ends. This CDR3 comprises 12 residues.

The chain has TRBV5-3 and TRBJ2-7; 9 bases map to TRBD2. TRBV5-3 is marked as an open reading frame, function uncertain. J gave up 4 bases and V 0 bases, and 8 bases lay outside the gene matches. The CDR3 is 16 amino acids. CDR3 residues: CARSLDPAGGPYEQYF. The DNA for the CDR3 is TGTGCCAGAAGCTTGGATCCCGCGGGAGGGCCTTACGAGCAGTACTTC.

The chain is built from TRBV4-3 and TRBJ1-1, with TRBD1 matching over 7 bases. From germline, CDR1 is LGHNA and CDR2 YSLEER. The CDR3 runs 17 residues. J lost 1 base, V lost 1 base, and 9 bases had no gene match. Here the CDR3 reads CASSQAATRQGNTEAFF. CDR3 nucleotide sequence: TGCGCCAGCAGCCAAGCTGCAACCAGACAGGGGAACACTGAAGCTTTCTTT.

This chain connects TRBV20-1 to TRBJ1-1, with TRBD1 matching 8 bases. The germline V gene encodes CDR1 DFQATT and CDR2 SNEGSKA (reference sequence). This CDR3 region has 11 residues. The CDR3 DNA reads TGCAGCTGGGACAGGCGCACTGAAGCTTTCTTT. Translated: CSWDRRTEAFF.

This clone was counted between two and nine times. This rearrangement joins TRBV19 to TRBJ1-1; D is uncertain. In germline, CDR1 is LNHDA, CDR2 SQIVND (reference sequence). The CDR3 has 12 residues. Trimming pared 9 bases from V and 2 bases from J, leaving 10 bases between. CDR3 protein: CASSRFNTEAFF. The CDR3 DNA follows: TGTGCCAGCTCGCGATTCAACACTGAAGCTTTCTTT. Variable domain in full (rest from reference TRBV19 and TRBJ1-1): DGGITQSPKYLFRKEGQNVTLSCEQNLNHDAMYWYRQDPGQGLRLIYYSQIVNDFQKGDIAEGYSVSREKKESFPLTVTSAQKNPTAFYLCASSRFNTEAFFGQGTRLTVV.

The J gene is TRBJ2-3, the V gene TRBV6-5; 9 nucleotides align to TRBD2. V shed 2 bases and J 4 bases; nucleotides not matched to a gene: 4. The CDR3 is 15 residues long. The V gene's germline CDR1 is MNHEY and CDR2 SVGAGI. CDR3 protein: CASSYLAGRADTQYF. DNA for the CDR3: TGTGCCAGCAGTTACCTAGCGGGGAGGGCAGATACGCAGTATTTT.